This T cell receptor (beta chain) was found in a study of metastatic and nonmetastatic thyroid tumors. Background on the study: Thyroid patients, malignant and benign, had repertoires compared across blood and tumor or nodule tissue.

Per the original methods: A distant-metastasis classifier for papillary thyroid cancer was built using CDR3 differences across clinicopathological groups. TCRdb used MiXCR to call clones anew from the PCR reads. What appears here as the V and J calls and clone size reflects TCRdb's work, not the paper's. Of about 22,000 clones in the sample, around 40% were seen once. With regard to this clone: The antigen remains undetermined.

V lost 5 bases, J lost 8 bases, and 15 bases lay in between. CDR1 and CDR2 from the germline V gene are MDHEN and SYDVKM. The CDR3 sequence is 14 residues long. Notes on the study in general: Malignant thyroid tumors reportedly exceeded benign nodules significantly in TCR beta diversity, with the difference appearing in blood and tumor.

Prior to thyroid surgery, none of the patients had received any treatment. The sample taken for sequencing was blood. This clonotype originated in a male donor with papillary thyroid cancer or a benign thyroid nodule (not recorded which). Some clones in this sample may be carry-over from other donors' samples. The rearrangement links TRBV28 to TRBJ1-4, with D hard to call. CDR3 DNA: TGTGCCAGCAGTCACCAACCATTGGGAGAAAAACTGTTTTTT. It specifies CASSHQPLGEKLFF.